One sample yielded the 24 T cell receptor beta chains listed below, sequenced in a study of cytomegalovirus exposure and HLA in healthy donors. The PCR had 60 Vbeta and 13 Jbeta primers. Profiled with immunoSEQ multiplex PCR; TCRdb holds only in-frame clones, not every one. Of about 120,000 clones in the sample, 17% were seen once. Specimen: PBMCs. These receptors were taken from a female donor in good health and CMV-seropositive.

In its sample, this clone was seen a few times. The V call is TRBV2, the J call TRBJ1-4; 9 positions agree with TRBD1. Germline assignment: CDR1 SNHLY and CDR2 FYNNEI. The CDR3 covers 14 residues. The V and J ends lost 4 bases and 7 bases, in that order; junction bases with no gene match: 4. The CDR3 bases are TGTGCCAGCAGTGCGGACAGGGGAGGTGAAAAACTGTTTTTT. Its translation: CASSADRGGEKLFF. The full variable domain, rest sourced from reference TRBV2 and TRBJ1-4, is EPEVTQTPSHQVTQMGQEVILRCVPISNHLYFYWYRQILGQKVEFLVSFYNNEISEKSEIFDDQFSVERPDGSNFTLKIRSTKLEDSAMYFCASSADRGGEKLFFGSGTQLSVL.

This clone has only a few counts. The chain is built from TRBV2 and TRBJ1-2; maybe TRBD1 (6 bases). The V gene's germline CDR1 is SNHLY and CDR2 FYNNEI. Trimming removed 5 bases from V and 4 bases from J, with 11 bases in between. The CDR3 has 13 amino acids. The CDR3 bases are TGTGCCAGCAGTTGGACAGTTCTCTATGGCTACACCTTC. Translating it yields CASSWTVLYGYTF.

This clone was detected a few times. The rearrangement links TRBV7-9 to TRBJ2-7; 7 nucleotides match TRBD1. V shed 5 bases, J shed 0 bases, and the junction held 10 bases outside the gene matches. Per the germline V gene, CDR1 is SEHNR and CDR2 is FQNEAQ (reference sequence). The CDR3 consists of 16 residues. The CDR3 bases are TGTGCCAGCAGCCCAAGAGGGGGCCTCCCCTCCTACGAGCAGTACTTC. It translates to CASSPRGGLPSYEQYF.

This clone appeared a few times. V and J are TRBV7-2 and TRBJ2-1; TRBD2 matches at 9 bases. The J segment lost 9 bases and the V segment lost 1 base, leaving 10 bases of the junction unmatched. The length of the CDR3 is 16 residues. The germline V gene has CDR1 SGHTA and CDR2 FQGNSA. The CDR3 spells CASSLDALAGYGEQFF. CDR3 bases: TGTGCCAGCAGCTTAGATGCCCTAGCGGGATACGGTGAGCAGTTCTTC. Together with reference TRBV7-2 and TRBJ2-1, the CDR3 gives the full variable domain: GAGVSQSPSNKVTEKGKDVELRCDPISGHTALYWYRQSLGQGLEFLIYFQGNSAPDKSGLPSDRFSAERTGGSVSTLTIQRTQQEDSAVYLCASSLDALAGYGEQFFGPGTRLTVL.

The chain joins TRBV18 to TRBJ1-1; D may be TRBD1 (5 bases). The CDR3 runs 14 residues. With 1 base removed from V and 11 bases from J, the gap between germline ends came to 17 bases. From germline, CDR1 is KGHSH and CDR2 LQKENI. CDR3 bases: TGTGCCAGCTCACCACGCGGACAACTTTTTTCGGCTTTCTTT. Its protein product is CASSPRGQLFSAFF.

This clone turned up a few times. The chain carries TRBV11-3 and TRBJ1-1; D is possibly TRBD1 (5 bases). Per germline, CDR1 SGHNT and CDR2 YENEEA. V shed 5 bases and J shed 5 bases, with 9 bases lying between them. This CDR3 is built from 12 residues. The CDR3 loop reads CASSDDRTEAFF. The CDR3 nucleotides read TGTGCCAGCAGCGATGACAGAACTGAAGCTTTCTTT. The complete variable domain, with remaining parts taken from reference TRBV11-3 and TRBJ1-1, reads EAGVVQSPRYKIIEKKQPVAFWCNPISGHNTLYWYLQNLGQGPELLIRYENEEAVDDSQLPKDRFSAERLKGVDSTLKIQPAELGDSAVYLCASSDDRTEAFFGQGTRLTVV.

The CDR3 spells CASSLIGTSGGELFF. DNA of the CDR3: TGTGCCAGCAGTTTGATTGGGACTAGCGGGGGGGAGCTGTTTTTT. V usage is TRBV27 and J usage is TRBJ2-2, with 12 bases fitting TRBD2. CDR1 MNHEY and CDR2 SMNVEV come from the germline V gene (reference sequence). Trimming at V came to 3 bases and at J to 8 bases, leaving 4 bases not matched to a gene. CDR3 length: 15 amino acids.

The chain combines TRBV19 with TRBJ2-3, with D unclear. The length of the CDR3 is 14 residues. The germline gives CDR1 LNHDA, CDR2 SQIVND (reference sequence). V dropped 3 bases and J dropped 4 bases, with 11 bases sitting between them. CDR3 in amino acids: CASSIARSADTQYF. The CDR3 nucleotides are TGTGCCAGTAGTATTGCCCGGAGCGCAGATACGCAGTATTTT.

V is TRBV28 and J is TRBJ1-1; unclear D gene. The germline V and J ends were trimmed by 5 bases and 0 bases, with 16 bases remaining between them. The CDR3 contains 16 residues. The germline CDR1 and CDR2 sequences are MDHEN and SYDVKM. The CDR3 DNA is TGTGCCAGCAGTCCATACGTGTCAGTCATGAACACTGAAGCTTTCTTT. The encoded protein is CASSPYVSVMNTEAFF. Variable domain in full (rest from reference TRBV28 and TRBJ1-1): DVKVTQSSRYLVKRTGEKVFLECVQDMDHENMFWYRQDPGLGLRLIYFSYDVKMKEKGDIPEGYSVSREKKERFSLILESASTNQTSMYLCASSPYVSVMNTEAFFGQGTRLTVV.

This clone was found a few times. CDR3 sequence: CASSVHSMNTEAFF. In nucleotides, the CDR3 is TGTGCCAGCAGCGTACATAGTATGAACACTGAAGCTTTCTTT. V usage is TRBV9 and J usage is TRBJ1-1, with unresolved D. The CDR3 covers 14 residues. V lost 1 base and J 0 bases, leaving 7 bases between the germline ends. The V gene's germline CDR1 is SGDLS and CDR2 YYNGEE.

This clone has a count of ten or more. The chain joins TRBV10-3 to TRBJ1-5; no firm D call. The CDR3 spans 12 residues. Germline values: CDR1 ENHRY, CDR2 SYGVKD. V dropped 11 bases and J dropped 3 bases, with 11 bases sitting between them. The CDR3 protein is CAVNSYNQPQHF. The CDR3 DNA follows: TGTGCCGTCAACTCTTACAATCAGCCCCAGCATTTT.

The chain joins TRBV28 to TRBJ1-2, with 9 bases that match TRBD1. The germline gives CDR1 MDHEN, CDR2 SYDVKM. The length of the CDR3 is 17 residues. J lost 0 bases, V lost 2 bases, and 7 bases had no gene match. CDR3 amino acids: CASSLLPGQGSNYGYTF. CDR3 nucleotides: TGTGCCAGCAGTTTACTCCCAGGACAGGGGTCTAACTATGGCTACACCTTC.

This chain joins TRBV6-7 and TRBJ2-5; 16 bases map to TRBD2. TRBV6-7 is labeled an ORF, and its function is uncertain. Trimming cost V 2 bases and J 5 bases; bases outside gene matches: 26. The CDR3 length is 24 residues. CDR3 loop: CASSYARLGCNIVGTSGGDETQYF. CDR3 coding DNA: TGTGCCAGCAGTTACGCCCGACTAGGATGTAACATTGTGGGGACTAGCGGGGGGGATGAGACCCAGTACTTC.

This clone was seen a few times. The chain is built from TRBV7-2 and TRBJ1-2; 7 bases agree with TRBD1. The CDR3 consists of 16 residues. CDR1 is SGHTA and CDR2 is FQGNSA in the germline V gene. The V gene end was trimmed by 5 bases and the J gene end by 8 bases; junction bases not matched to a gene: 17. The CDR3 bases are TGTGCCAGCAGCCAAACCCCCCCCACCCAGGGGGTGGGCTACACCTTC. Protein: CASSQTPPTQGVGYTF.

This clone has a handful of counts. V usage is TRBV28 and J usage is TRBJ1-4; D remains unclear. Between the trimmed V and J ends, which lost 0 bases and 1 base, there was a span of 6 bases. CDR3 size: 15 residues. CDR1 MDHEN and CDR2 SYDVKM come from the germline V gene. The CDR3 DNA reads TGTGCCAGCAGTTTATGGGCGGTAACTAATGAAAAACTGTTTTTT. Translation gives CASSLWAVTNEKLFF.

This clone was counted only a few times. V and J are TRBV28 and TRBJ2-3; no clear D gene. Per germline, CDR1 MDHEN and CDR2 SYDVKM. This CDR3 is 16 amino acids long. Trimming stripped 3 bases from V and 4 bases from J, with 17 bases between. CDR3 DNA sequence: TGTGCCAGCAGTTTCTGGCGTTTTGAGGTGGCAGATACGCAGTATTTT. This translates into CASSFWRFEVADTQYF.

This clone was picked up a small number of times. This chain connects TRBV14 to TRBJ2-6, with 8 bases aligning to TRBD1. The length of the CDR3 is 16 residues. The trim removed 3 bases at V and 2 bases at J, leaving 3 bases unmatched. Looked up from germline, CDR1 is SGHDN and CDR2 is FVKESK. CDR3 protein: CASSQWTGTGANVLTF. Here the CDR3 DNA reads TGTGCCAGCAGCCAGTGGACAGGGACTGGGGCCAACGTCCTGACTTTC. Supplemented by reference TRBV14 and TRBJ2-6, the full variable domain reads EAGVTQFPSHSVIEKGQTVTLRCDPISGHDNLYWYRRVMGKEIKFLLHFVKESKQDESGMPNNRFLAERTGGTYSTLKVQPAELEDSGVYFCASSQWTGTGANVLTFGAGSRLTVL.

The V gene is TRBV5-1, the J gene TRBJ1-2; TRBD1 matches at 8 bases. This CDR3 comprises 16 residues. Trimming removed 4 bases from V and 6 bases from J; junction bases left unmatched: 14. Germline V lookup: CDR1 SGHRS, CDR2 YFSETQ. CDR3 nucleotide sequence: TGCGCCAGCAGCCCATCCCCTCAGGGGGCGAGGGATGGCTACACCTTC. Its translation is CASSPSPQGARDGYTF.

This clone was seen at least ten times. The genes are TRBV4-2 and TRBJ1-1, with D maybe TRBD1 (6 bases). This CDR3 contains 18 residues. V dropped 0 bases and J dropped 3 bases, with 20 bases sitting between them. CDR1 is LGHNA, CDR2 YNFKEQ, per germline. The CDR3 here is CASSQETSGGARYTEAFF. CDR3 bases: TGTGCCAGCAGCCAAGAGACGTCGGGGGGCGCGAGATACACTGAAGCTTTCTTT.

This clone was detected only a few times. V is TRBV28 and J is TRBJ1-2; 7 bases match TRBD1. The length of the CDR3 is 15 residues. The V gene end was trimmed by 2 bases and the J gene end by 0 bases; junction bases not matched to a gene: 3. Germline V CDR1 and CDR2: MDHEN, SYDVKM. In DNA, the CDR3 is TGTGCCAGCAGTTTACAGGGGGGCCCTAACTATGGCTACACCTTC. It translates to CASSLQGGPNYGYTF.

The table lists this clone with a few counts. This chain joins TRBV13 and TRBJ1-2, with 8 nucleotides matching TRBD1. The CDR3 length is 16 residues. The germline V gene has CDR1 PRHDT and CDR2 FYEKMQ (reference sequence). V gave up 5 bases and J gave up 2 bases; unmatched junction bases: 10. CDR3 bases: TGTGCCAGCAGCCCCGGACGGACAGGGTACAACTATGGCTACACCTTC. This sequence encodes CASSPGRTGYNYGYTF. The full variable domain, completed using reference TRBV13 and TRBJ1-2, is AAGVIQSPRHLIKEKRETATLKCYPIPRHDTVYWYQQGPGQDPQFLISFYEKMQSDKGSIPDRFSAQQFSDYHSELNMSSLELGDSALYFCASSPGRTGYNYGYTFGSGTRLTVV.

The J gene is TRBJ2-3, the V gene TRBV4-1, with 10 bases aligning to TRBD2. The CDR3 is 17 amino acids. The ends lost 2 bases at V and 0 bases at J; junction bases unmatched: 5. CDR1 and CDR2 from the germline V gene are MGHRA and YSYEKL. The CDR3 bases are TGCGCCAGCAGCCAAACTTCGACTAGCGGGAGCACAGATACGCAGTATTTT. As protein: CASSQTSTSGSTDTQYF.

This clone was counted only a few times. CDR3 amino acids: CSGGPRGGYTF. CDR3 bases: TGCAGCGGGGGCCCCAGGGGCGGCTACACCTTC. The rearrangement links TRBV29-1 to TRBJ1-2; a weak D match, TRBD1 (6 bases). This CDR3 comprises 11 residues. Looked up from germline, CDR1 is SQVTM and CDR2 is ANQGSEA. Trimming left V 7 bases short and J 8 bases short, with 14 bases between.

This sequence joins TRBV10-3 and TRBJ1-4, with D possibly matching TRBD1 (6 bases). The CDR3 runs 14 residues. CDR1 ENHRY and CDR2 SYGVKD come from the germline V gene. The V end lost 6 bases, the J end lost 2 bases, and 10 bases lay between the germline ends. The CDR3 reads CAISPGATNEKLFF. As DNA, the CDR3 is TGTGCCATCAGCCCAGGGGCGACTAATGAAAAACTGTTTTTT.